This T cell receptor beta chain was documented in a study of cytomegalovirus exposure and HLA in healthy donors. V lost 3 bases to trimming and J lost 1 base, with 9 bases between them. Germline assignment: CDR1 KGHSH and CDR2 LQKENI. The CDR3 runs 15 residues. Study-level results: Earlier analysis looked at TCR beta V segments, and most were productive about 90% or about 30% of the time. Later on, an analysis showed TCR association rates differing by HLA locus, with DRB1 the most and HLA-C the fewest. Analysis performed later found roughly 17,000 TCR beta sequences associated with HLA alleles at 0.05 false discovery rate.

The PCR had 60 Vbeta and 13 Jbeta primers. Sequencing was performed with immunoSEQ multiplex PCR; in TCRdb, only in-frame clones are kept and a portion is missing. This repertoire shows about 160,000 clones, around four fifths found once; its top ten account for 1.5% to 2%. Worth noting for this clone: The antigen is undetermined.

This chain joins TRBV18 and TRBJ2-2; D is perhaps TRBD2 (5 bases). The TCR comes from a woman aged 18-29 years in good health and CMV-seronegative. The sample comprised PBMCs. The CDR3 reads CASSPAGLNTGELFF. For the CDR3, the DNA is TGTGCCAGCTCACCTGCGGGCCTGAACACCGGGGAGCTGTTTTTT.